This T cell receptor beta chain was profiled in a study of blood T cells in healthy people across ages. Trimming took 0 bases from V and 3 from J, leaving 18 bases between them. Germline V CDR1 and CDR2: SGHRS, YFSETQ. The CDR3 contains 17 residues. Alongside a J-beta primer mix, a sample-barcoded 5' primer served in a second PCR lasting roughly 7 to 11 cycles. Carrying 12 random nucleotides, a template-switch adaptor labeled each individual cDNA molecule. TCRdb re-called the 5' RACE reads with MiXCR, one entry per CDR3 protein. The data show 700,000 or so distinct CDR3 sequences, 22% seen once. About this clonotype itself: Antigen unknown.

Study-level results: Long-lived donors carried more naive CD4+ cells and greater diversity than aged donors. TCR beta diversity tracked closely with naive T cell percentage. Any conclusive comparison of naive versus antigen-experienced cells was prevented by using unsorted PBMCs.

The sequenced material came from blood. The receptor was isolated from a man between 70 and 80 years old in good health. The chain combines TRBV5-1 with TRBJ1-1; D is perhaps TRBD1 (6 bases). The DNA for the CDR3 is TGCGCCAGCAGCTTGGTTCCGGGGGCGGCTGGGGACACTGAAGCTTTCTTT. Translating it yields CASSLVPGAAGDTEAFF.